Below, 26 T cell receptor beta chains from the same sample are listed, as sequenced in a study of T cell responses to AZD1222 COVID-19 vaccine. Some clones are missing from TCRdb's copy, which holds only in-frame ones; the method was immunoSEQ multiplex PCR. The sample contains tens of thousands of clones, less than 95% of which appear only once. Sample: peripheral blood, taken 28 days after the second AZD1222 dose. The source of these receptors is an adult who received the AZD1222 COVID-19 vaccine.

The chain uses TRBV4-2 and TRBJ1-1, with TRBD1 as a possible D gene (5 bases). V dropped 0 bases and J dropped 8 bases, with 19 bases sitting between them. Per the germline V gene, CDR1 is LGHNA and CDR2 is YNFKEQ. The CDR3 runs to 16 residues. CDR3 bases: TGTGCCAGCAGCCAAGATGGAGACCGGGGCCACTTCGAAGCTTTCTTT. It specifies CASSQDGDRGHFEAFF.

V is TRBV11-2 and J is TRBJ2-5; 7 nucleotides agree with TRBD1. The germline V gene has CDR1 SGHAT and CDR2 FQNNGV. The CDR3 is 14 amino acids. V gave up 3 bases and J gave up 2 bases; unmatched junction bases: 3. CDR3 loop: CASSFRQGQETQYF. CDR3 nucleotides: TGTGCCAGCAGCTTTAGACAGGGACAAGAGACCCAGTACTTC.

The chain links TRBV29-1 to TRBJ1-5, with D possibly matching TRBD1 (5 bases). In germline, CDR1 is SQVTM, CDR2 ANQGSEA. CDR3 length: 11 residues. Trimming cost V 7 bases and J 3 bases, with 7 bases left between them. The CDR3: CSAGHNQPQHF. The CDR3 bases are TGCAGCGCAGGGCACAATCAGCCCCAGCATTTT.

The chain couples TRBV5-1 to TRBJ2-6, with TRBD1 identical over 11 bases. Trimming took 1 base from V and 4 from J; bases not matched to a gene: 7. Germline CDR1 SGHRS, CDR2 YFSETQ. This CDR3 spans 18 amino acids. CDR3 protein: CASSLSGQGASGANVLTF. Here the CDR3 DNA reads TGCGCCAGCAGCTTGTCTGGACAGGGGGCCTCAGGGGCCAACGTCCTGACTTTC.

This clone was recorded only once. V gene TRBV9 combines with J gene TRBJ1-3; 7 nucleotides agree with TRBD1. J was trimmed by 1 base and V by 3 bases; bases with no gene match: 4. The CDR3 contains 15 residues. CDR1 is SGDLS and CDR2 is YYNGEE in the germline V gene. The DNA of the CDR3 is TGTGCCAGCAGCGCCGACAGGGTTTCTGGAAACACCATATATTTT. Its protein is CASSADRVSGNTIYF.

The chain joins TRBV11-2 to TRBJ1-4, with unresolved D. V lost 1 base, J lost 6 bases, and 9 bases lay in between. The CDR3 spans 14 residues. Germline V gene data show CDR1 as SGHAT and CDR2 as FQNNGV. The CDR3 protein is CASSLAVGHEKLFF. The CDR3 DNA is TGTGCCAGCAGCTTAGCCGTCGGCCATGAAAAACTGTTTTTT. The whole variable domain, remainder taken from reference TRBV11-2 and TRBJ1-4, is EAGVAQSPRYKIIEKRQSVAFWCNPISGHATLYWYQQILGQGPKLLIQFQNNGVVDDSQLPKDRFSAERLKGVDSTLKIQPAKLEDSAVYLCASSLAVGHEKLFFGSGTQLSVL.

This chain joins TRBV18 and TRBJ1-6; perhaps TRBD1 as D (6 bases). Germline V lookup: CDR1 KGHSH, CDR2 LQKENI. Deletions cut 1 base from V and 6 bases from J, with 10 bases between. This CDR3 contains 15 residues. The CDR3 nucleotides are TGTGCCAGCTCACCACAGAAACAGGGTAATTCACCCCTCCACTTT. This encodes CASSPQKQGNSPLHF.

The chain is built from TRBV7-2 and TRBJ1-5; no clear D. With 2 bases removed from V and 2 bases from J, the gap between germline ends came to 10 bases. The CDR3 loop spans 15 amino acids. CDR1 and CDR2 from the germline V gene are SGHTA and FQGNSA. In DNA, the CDR3 is TGTGCCAGCAGCTTACGGGGTAGGGGCAATCAGCCCCAGCATTTT. This codes for CASSLRGRGNQPQHF.

This clone appeared once. The chain joins TRBV27 to TRBJ2-1; D is perhaps TRBD2 (7 bases). Germline CDR1 MNHEY, CDR2 SMNVEV (reference sequence). Trimming removed 2 bases at V and 4 bases at J, with 9 bases between. The CDR3 is 14 amino acids. CDR3 protein: CASSLRGAYNEQFF. DNA for the CDR3: TGTGCCAGCAGTTTACGGGGGGCTTACAATGAGCAGTTCTTC.

The V and J genes are TRBV5-1 and TRBJ1-2, with a weak D call TRBD1 (5 bases). Between the trimmed V and J ends, which lost 0 bases and 0 bases, there was a span of 18 bases. CDR1 and CDR2 from the germline V gene are SGHRS and YFSETQ. This CDR3 spans 18 amino acids. Here the CDR3 reads CASSLAGGVRSTNYGYTF. Here the CDR3 DNA reads TGCGCCAGCAGCTTGGCCGGGGGAGTCCGGAGCACTAACTATGGCTACACCTTC.

The chain couples TRBV6-5 to TRBJ2-5; 8 bases are shared with TRBD1. The CDR3 consists of 14 residues. Trimming removed 4 bases from V and 5 bases from J; junction bases left unmatched: 6. Germline assignment: CDR1 MNHEY and CDR2 SVGAGI. CDR3 nucleotides: TGTGCCAGCAGTTTTCAGGGGGCAGTGGAGACCCAGTACTTC. Its protein is CASSFQGAVETQYF.

The chain combines TRBV10-3 with TRBJ1-1; D call uncertain. The CDR3 covers 15 residues. The germline CDR1 and CDR2 sequences are ENHRY and SYGVKD. Trimming removed 0 bases at V and 6 bases at J, with 14 bases between. In nucleotides, the CDR3 is TGTGCCATCAGTGAGTCTACCGGGGATTACGCTGAAGCTTTCTTT. This translates into CAISESTGDYAEAFF.

J is TRBJ1-1 and V is TRBV27; 7 bases are shared with TRBD1. J lost 4 bases, V lost 0 bases, and 5 bases had no gene match. The CDR3 sequence is 15 residues long. Germline loops: CDR1 MNHEY, CDR2 SMNVEV (reference sequence). The CDR3: CASSLSQGIATEAFF. The CDR3 DNA reads TGTGCCAGCAGTTTATCACAGGGGATCGCCACTGAAGCTTTCTTT.

V usage is TRBV29-1 and J usage is TRBJ2-1; weak D call: TRBD1 (5 bases). V lost 5 bases to trimming and J lost 1 base, with 6 bases between them. This CDR3 is built from 12 residues. In germline, CDR1 is SQVTM, CDR2 ANQGSEA. CDR3 amino acids: CSVRQSYNEQFF. CDR3 DNA: TGCAGCGTTCGACAGTCCTACAATGAGCAGTTCTTC.

V gene TRBV2 combines with J gene TRBJ2-2; 10 bases match TRBD1. The CDR3 is 15 residues long. The V gene's germline CDR1 is SNHLY and CDR2 FYNNEI. V was pared by 6 bases and J by 3 bases, with 4 bases of the junction left unmatched. For the CDR3, the DNA is TGTGCCAGCAGGCAGGGACAGGGGTACACCGGGGAGCTGTTTTTT. This codes for CASRQGQGYTGELFF.

V is TRBV5-6 and J is TRBJ1-4; D unresolved. The CDR3 consists of 17 residues. The germline V gene has CDR1 SGHDT and CDR2 YYEEEE. Trimming left V 2 bases short and J 3 bases short, with 17 bases between. The chain's CDR3 is CASSLVGGELPNEKLFF. Here the CDR3 DNA reads TGTGCCAGCAGCTTAGTTGGCGGGGAGCTACCTAATGAAAAACTGTTTTTT.

The V and J genes are TRBV19 and TRBJ1-2, with D possibly matching TRBD1 (5 bases). Germline CDR1 reads LNHDA; CDR2 reads SQIVND (reference sequence). This CDR3 contains 14 residues. Trimming cost V 11 bases and J 0 bases, with 16 bases left between them. CDR3 in DNA: TGTGCCGTCACGGGGGGACCACCTAACTATGGCTACACCTTC. It specifies CAVTGGPPNYGYTF.

V gene TRBV7-2 combines with J gene TRBJ1-5, with 7 bases that match TRBD1. After removal of 4 bases from V and 7 bases from J, the junction contained 4 bases not matched to a gene. The CDR3 contains 13 residues. The germline V gene has CDR1 SGHTA and CDR2 FQGNSA. This CDR3 is CASSSRGHQPQHF. The CDR3 DNA reads TGTGCCAGCAGCTCGAGGGGGCACCAGCCCCAGCATTTT.

The chain has TRBV18 and TRBJ1-1; D is uncertain. V lost 2 bases and J lost 0, with 10 bases in between. CDR3 length equals 15 residues. Germline loops: CDR1 KGHSH, CDR2 LQKENI. The CDR3 reads CASSPLAGLNTEAFF. For the CDR3, the DNA is TGTGCCAGCTCACCATTGGCCGGTTTGAACACTGAAGCTTTCTTT.

The chain employs TRBV14 and TRBJ2-7; D is perhaps TRBD1 or TRBD2 (6 bases each). CDR3 size: 15 residues. V lost 0 bases and J 3 bases, leaving 12 bases between the germline ends. Germline lookup yields CDR1 SGHDN and CDR2 FVKESK. DNA of the CDR3: TGTGCCAGCAGCCAAGATGGAGGGGGGTTCTACGAGCAGTACTTC. Its translation: CASSQDGGGFYEQYF.

The chain employs TRBV12-3 or TRBV12-4 and TRBJ2-6; D not certain. CDR3 length equals 13 residues. The ends were cut back, 6 bases at V and 0 bases at J, with 3 bases in the middle. As DNA, the CDR3 is TGTGCCAGCAGCACCTCTGGGGCCAACGTCCTGACTTTC. Translation: CASSTSGANVLTF.

V is TRBV6-1 and J is TRBJ1-2; D is possibly TRBD1 (5 bases). Germline CDR1 MNHNS, CDR2 SASEGT. This CDR3 has 15 amino acids. V was pared by 2 bases and J by 4 bases, with 14 bases between. CDR3 DNA sequence: TGTGCCAGCAGTGAAACCCCGGGACGGAGCTATGGCTACACCTTC. This gives the protein CASSETPGRSYGYTF.

The V gene is TRBV3-1 (or the pseudogene TRBV3-2), the J gene TRBJ1-3; D not certain. This CDR3 has 18 residues. The V gene's germline CDR1 is LGHDT and CDR2 YNNKEL (reference sequence). V was shortened by 1 base and J by 0 bases, with 16 bases between the two germline ends. CDR3 sequence (DNA): TGTGCCAGCAGCCAAGTGGACGTTAGGTTTTCCTCTGGAAACACCATATATTTT. Translation: CASSQVDVRFSSGNTIYF.

V gene TRBV5-3 combines with J gene TRBJ1-4; D gene uncertain. TRBV5-3 carries the ORF label, with uncertain function. CDR3 size: 14 residues. Trimming took 6 bases from V and 6 from J, leaving 15 bases between them. CDR3 loop: CARTLRLEDEKLFF. DNA of the CDR3: TGTGCCAGAACTCTAAGGTTGGAGGATGAAAAACTGTTTTTT.

This chain links TRBV5-4 with TRBJ1-1, with a tentative D call TRBD1 (5 bases). The CDR3 consists of 14 residues. Trimming removed 0 bases from V and 3 bases from J, with 9 bases in between. Germline V gives CDR1 SGHNT, CDR2 YYREEE (reference sequence). CDR3 sequence: CASSLGLGDTEAFF. CDR3 DNA: TGTGCCAGCAGCTTGGGCTTAGGGGACACTGAAGCTTTCTTT.

The chain links TRBV4-2 to TRBJ1-6; possibly TRBD1 for D (5 bases). V dropped 4 bases and J dropped 6 bases, with 13 bases sitting between them. In germline, CDR1 is LGHNA, CDR2 YNFKEQ. CDR3 length: 15 residues. The CDR3 sequence: CASSPTGDTNSPLHF. The CDR3 nucleotides read TGTGCCAGCAGCCCAACAGGAGACACTAATTCACCCCTCCACTTT.